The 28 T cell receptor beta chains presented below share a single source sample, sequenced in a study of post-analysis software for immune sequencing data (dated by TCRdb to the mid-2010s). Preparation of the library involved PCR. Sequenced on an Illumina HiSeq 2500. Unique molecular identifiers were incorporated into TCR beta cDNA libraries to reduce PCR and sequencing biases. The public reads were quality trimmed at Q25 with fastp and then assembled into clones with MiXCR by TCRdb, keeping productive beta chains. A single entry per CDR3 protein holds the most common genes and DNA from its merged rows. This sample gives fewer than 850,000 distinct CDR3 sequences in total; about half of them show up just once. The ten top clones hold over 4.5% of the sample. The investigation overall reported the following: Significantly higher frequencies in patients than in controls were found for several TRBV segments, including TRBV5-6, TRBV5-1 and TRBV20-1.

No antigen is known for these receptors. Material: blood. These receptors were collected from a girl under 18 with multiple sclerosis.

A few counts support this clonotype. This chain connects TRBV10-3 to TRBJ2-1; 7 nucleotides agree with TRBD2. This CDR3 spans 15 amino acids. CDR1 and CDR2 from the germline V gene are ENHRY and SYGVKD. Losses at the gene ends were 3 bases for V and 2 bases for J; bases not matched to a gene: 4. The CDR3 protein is CAISDPAGPYNEQFF. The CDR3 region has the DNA TGTGCCATCAGTGATCCAGCGGGACCCTACAATGAGCAGTTCTTC.

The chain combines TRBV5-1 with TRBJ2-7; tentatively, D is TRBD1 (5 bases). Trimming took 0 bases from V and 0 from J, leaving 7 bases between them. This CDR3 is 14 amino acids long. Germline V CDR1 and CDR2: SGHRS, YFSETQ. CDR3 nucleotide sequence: TGCGCCAGCAGCTTGGTACAGGCCTCCTACGAGCAGTACTTC. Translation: CASSLVQASYEQYF.

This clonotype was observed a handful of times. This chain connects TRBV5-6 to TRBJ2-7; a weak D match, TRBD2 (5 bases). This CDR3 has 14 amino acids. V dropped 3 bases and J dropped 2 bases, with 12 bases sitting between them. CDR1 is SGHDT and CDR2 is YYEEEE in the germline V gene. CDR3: CASSSGPGTYEQYF. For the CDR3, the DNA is TGTGCCAGCAGCTCGGGCCCGGGGACCTACGAGCAGTACTTC.

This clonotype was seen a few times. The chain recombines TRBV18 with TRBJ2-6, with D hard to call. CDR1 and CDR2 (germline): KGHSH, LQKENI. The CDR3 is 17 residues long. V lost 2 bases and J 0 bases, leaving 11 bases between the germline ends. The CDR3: CASSPTADSSGANVLTF. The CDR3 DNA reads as TGTGCCAGCTCACCAACAGCAGACTCCTCTGGGGCCAACGTCCTGACTTTC.

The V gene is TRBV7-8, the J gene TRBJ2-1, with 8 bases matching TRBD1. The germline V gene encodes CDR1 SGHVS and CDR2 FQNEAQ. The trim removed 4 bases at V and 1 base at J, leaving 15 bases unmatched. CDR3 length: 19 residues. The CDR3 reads CASSSHVRGRGASYNEQFF. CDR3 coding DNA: TGTGCCAGCAGCTCCCATGTCAGGGGGCGCGGGGCTTCCTACAATGAGCAGTTCTTC.

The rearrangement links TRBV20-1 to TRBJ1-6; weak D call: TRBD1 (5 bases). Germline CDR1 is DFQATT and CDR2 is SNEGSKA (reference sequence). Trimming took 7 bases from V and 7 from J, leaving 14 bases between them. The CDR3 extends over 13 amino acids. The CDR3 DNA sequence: TGCAGTGTGTTGCATGCAGGGAATTCACCCCTCCACTTT. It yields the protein CSVLHAGNSPLHF.

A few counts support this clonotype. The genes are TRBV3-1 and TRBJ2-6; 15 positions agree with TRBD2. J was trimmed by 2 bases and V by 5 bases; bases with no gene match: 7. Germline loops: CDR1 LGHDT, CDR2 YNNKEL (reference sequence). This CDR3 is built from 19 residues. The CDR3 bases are TGTGCCAGCAGCTCTCGGACTAGCGGGAGGGGTACTGGGGCCAACGTCCTGACTTTC. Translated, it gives CASSSRTSGRGTGANVLTF.

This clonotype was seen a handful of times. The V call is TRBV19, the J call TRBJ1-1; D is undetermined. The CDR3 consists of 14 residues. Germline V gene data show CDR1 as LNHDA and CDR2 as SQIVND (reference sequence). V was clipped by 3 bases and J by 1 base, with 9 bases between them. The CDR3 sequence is CASSIAWPNTEAFF. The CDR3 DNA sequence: TGTGCCAGTAGTATTGCATGGCCGAACACTGAAGCTTTCTTT.

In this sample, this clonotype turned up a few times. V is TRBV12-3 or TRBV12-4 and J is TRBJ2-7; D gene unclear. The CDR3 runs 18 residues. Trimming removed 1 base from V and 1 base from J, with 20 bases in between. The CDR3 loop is CASSLEAEGFSFSYEQYF. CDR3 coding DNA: TGTGCCAGCAGTTTAGAGGCGGAAGGTTTCAGTTTTTCCTACGAGCAGTACTTC.

CDR3 DNA sequence: TGTGCCAGCAGCCGGGAACTACAAGAGACCCAGTACTTC. It codes for CASSRELQETQYF. The chain combines TRBV4-2 with TRBJ2-5; no clear D gene. V was shortened by 4 bases and J by 2 bases, with 8 bases between the two germline ends. There are 13 residues in the CDR3. Germline-derived CDR1 and CDR2 are LGHNA and YNFKEQ.

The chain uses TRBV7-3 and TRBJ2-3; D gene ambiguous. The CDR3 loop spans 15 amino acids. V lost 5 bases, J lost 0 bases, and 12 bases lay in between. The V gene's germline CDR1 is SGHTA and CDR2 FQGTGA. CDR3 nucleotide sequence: TGTGCCAGCAGCCGAGTGGGCGTGAGCACAGATACGCAGTATTTT. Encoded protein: CASSRVGVSTDTQYF.

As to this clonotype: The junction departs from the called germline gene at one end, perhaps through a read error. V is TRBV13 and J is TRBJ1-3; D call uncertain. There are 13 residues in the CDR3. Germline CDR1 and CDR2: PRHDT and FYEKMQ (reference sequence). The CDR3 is CASSLGAGNTIYF. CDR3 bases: TGTGCCAGCAGCTTAGGGGCTGGAAATACCATATATTTT.

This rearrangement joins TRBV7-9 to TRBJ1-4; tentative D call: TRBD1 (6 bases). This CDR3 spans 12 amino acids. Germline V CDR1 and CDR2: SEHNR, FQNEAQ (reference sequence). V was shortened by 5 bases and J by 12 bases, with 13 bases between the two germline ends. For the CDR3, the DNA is TGTGCCAGCAGCCTCAGGGGAGAGGAACTGTTTTTT. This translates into CASSLRGEELFF. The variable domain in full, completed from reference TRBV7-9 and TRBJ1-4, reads DTGVSQNPRHKITKRGQNVTFRCDPISEHNRLYWYRQTLGQGPEFLTYFQNEAQLEKSRLLSDRFSAERPKGSFSTLEIQRTEQGDSAMYLCASSLRGEELFFGSGTQLSVL.

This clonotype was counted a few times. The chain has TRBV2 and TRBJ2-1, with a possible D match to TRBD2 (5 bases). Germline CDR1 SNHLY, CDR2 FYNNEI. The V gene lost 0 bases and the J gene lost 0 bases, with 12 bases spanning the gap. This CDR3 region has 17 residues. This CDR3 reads CASSEAIATSSYNEQFF. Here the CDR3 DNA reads TGTGCCAGCAGTGAAGCGATAGCGACAAGCTCCTACAATGAGCAGTTCTTC.

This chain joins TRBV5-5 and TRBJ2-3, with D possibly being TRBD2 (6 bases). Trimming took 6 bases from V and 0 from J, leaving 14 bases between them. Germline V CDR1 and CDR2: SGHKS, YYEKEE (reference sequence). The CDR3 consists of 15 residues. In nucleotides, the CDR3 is TGTGCCAGCACCCGGGGAGGCTCGAGCACAGATACGCAGTATTTT. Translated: CASTRGGSSTDTQYF. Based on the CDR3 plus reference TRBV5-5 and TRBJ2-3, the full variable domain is DAGVTQSPTHLIKTRGQQVTLRCSPISGHKSVSWYQQVLGQGPQFIFQYYEKEERGRGNFPDRFSARQFPNYSSELNVNALLLGDSALYLCASTRGGSSTDTQYFGPGTRLTVL.

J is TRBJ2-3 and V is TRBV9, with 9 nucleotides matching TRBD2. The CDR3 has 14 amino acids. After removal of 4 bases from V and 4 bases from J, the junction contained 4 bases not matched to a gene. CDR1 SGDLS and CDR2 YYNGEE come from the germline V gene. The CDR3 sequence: CASSSSGISDTQYF. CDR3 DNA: TGTGCCAGCAGCTCTAGCGGGATTTCAGATACGCAGTATTTT. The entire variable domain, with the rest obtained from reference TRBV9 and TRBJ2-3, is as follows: DSGVTQTPKHLITATGQRVTLRCSPRSGDLSVYWYQQSLDQGLQFLIQYYNGEERAKGNILERFSAQQFPDLHSELNLSSLELGDSALYFCASSSSGISDTQYFGPGTRLTVL.

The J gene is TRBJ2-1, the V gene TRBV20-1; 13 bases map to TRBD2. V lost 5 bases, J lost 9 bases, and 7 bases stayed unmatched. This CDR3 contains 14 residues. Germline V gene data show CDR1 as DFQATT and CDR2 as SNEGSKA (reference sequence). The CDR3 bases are TGCAGTGCTCTTGGACTAGCGGGAGTGGCTGAGCAGTTCTTC. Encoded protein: CSALGLAGVAEQFF.

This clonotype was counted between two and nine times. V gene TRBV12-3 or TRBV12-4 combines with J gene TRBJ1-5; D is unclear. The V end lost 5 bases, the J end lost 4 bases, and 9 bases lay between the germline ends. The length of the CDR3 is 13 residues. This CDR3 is CASSRTENQPQHF. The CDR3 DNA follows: TGTGCCAGCAGTCGTACAGAGAATCAGCCCCAGCATTTT.

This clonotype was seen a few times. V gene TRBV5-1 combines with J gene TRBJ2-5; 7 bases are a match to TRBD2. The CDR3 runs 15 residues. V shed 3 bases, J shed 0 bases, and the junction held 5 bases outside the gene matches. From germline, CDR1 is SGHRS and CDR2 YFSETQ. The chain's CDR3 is CASSSVLADQETQYF. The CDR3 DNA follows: TGCGCCAGCAGCTCTGTCCTAGCGGACCAAGAGACCCAGTACTTC.

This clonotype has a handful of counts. The CDR3, as DNA: TGCAGTGCTATCCTAGCTGGGACAAACATTCAGTACTTC. Residues: CSAILAGTNIQYF. The chain has TRBV20-1 and TRBJ2-4; either TRBD1 or TRBD2 may supply D (5 bases each). Germline V CDR1 and CDR2: DFQATT, SNEGSKA (reference sequence). Trimming pared 4 bases from V and 6 bases from J, leaving 13 bases between. This CDR3 contains 13 residues.

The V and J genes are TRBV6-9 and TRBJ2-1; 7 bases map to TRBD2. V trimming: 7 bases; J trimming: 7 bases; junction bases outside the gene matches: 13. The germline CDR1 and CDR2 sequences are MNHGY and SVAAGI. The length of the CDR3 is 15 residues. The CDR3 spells CASNPGRELENEQFF. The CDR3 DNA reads TGTGCCAGCAACCCGGGGCGGGAGCTAGAAAATGAGCAGTTCTTC.

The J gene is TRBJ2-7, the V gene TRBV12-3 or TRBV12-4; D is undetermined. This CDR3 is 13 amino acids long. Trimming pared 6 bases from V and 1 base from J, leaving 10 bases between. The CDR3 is CASRVKGSYEQYF. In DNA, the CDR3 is TGTGCCAGCAGGGTAAAAGGTTCCTACGAGCAGTACTTC.

The CDR3: CATSTLRTGWNYGYTF. The CDR3 DNA reads TGTGCCACCAGCACCTTGAGGACAGGGTGGAACTATGGCTACACCTTC. The chain has TRBV15 and TRBJ1-2, with 8 bases fitting TRBD1. Trimming cost V 4 bases and J 2 bases; bases outside gene matches: 9. This CDR3 has 16 amino acids. Germline CDR1 reads LNHNV; CDR2 reads YYDKDF (reference sequence).

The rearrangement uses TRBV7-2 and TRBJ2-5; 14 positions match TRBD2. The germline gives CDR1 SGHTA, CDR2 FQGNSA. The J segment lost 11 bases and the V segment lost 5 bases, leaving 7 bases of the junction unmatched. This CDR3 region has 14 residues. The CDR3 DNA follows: TGTGCCAGCAGCCATCGACTAGCGGGAGGGGAGCAGTACTTC. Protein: CASSHRLAGGEQYF.

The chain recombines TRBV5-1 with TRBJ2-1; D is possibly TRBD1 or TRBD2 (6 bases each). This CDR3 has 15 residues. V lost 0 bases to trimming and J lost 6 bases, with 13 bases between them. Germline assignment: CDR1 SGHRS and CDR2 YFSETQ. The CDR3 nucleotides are TGCGCCAGCAGCTTGGGGGGGGCTAGAGGCAATGAGCAGTTCTTC. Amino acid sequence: CASSLGGARGNEQFF.

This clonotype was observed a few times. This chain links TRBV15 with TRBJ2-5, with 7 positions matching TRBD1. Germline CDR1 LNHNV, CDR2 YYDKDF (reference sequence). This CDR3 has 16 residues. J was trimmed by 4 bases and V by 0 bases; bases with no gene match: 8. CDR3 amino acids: CATSRDLTGIRETQYF. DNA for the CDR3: TGTGCCACCAGCAGAGACCTGACAGGGATACGAGAGACCCAGTACTTC.

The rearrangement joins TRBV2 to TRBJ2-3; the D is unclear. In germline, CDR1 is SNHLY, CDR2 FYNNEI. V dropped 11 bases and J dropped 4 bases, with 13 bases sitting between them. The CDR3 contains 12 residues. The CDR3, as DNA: TGTGCCTCCCCAGGCAGTCCAGATACGCAGTATTTT. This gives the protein CASPGSPDTQYF.

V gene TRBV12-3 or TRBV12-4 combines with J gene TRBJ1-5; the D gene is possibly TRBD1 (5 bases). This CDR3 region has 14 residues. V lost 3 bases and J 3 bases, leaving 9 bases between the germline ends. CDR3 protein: CASSLWGYNQPQHF. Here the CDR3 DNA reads TGTGCCAGCAGTTTGTGGGGGTACAATCAGCCCCAGCATTTT.